The rows below give T cell receptor beta chains drawn from one sample of a study of vaccination effects on CD4 cells after COVID-19. Sequenced by immunoSEQ multiplex PCR; TCRdb stores in-frame clones only, minus some. The sample lists around 79,000 clones, 78% occurring once. These TCRs' antigens remain unknown. Sample: CD4+ T cells from PBMCs cultured with SARS-CoV-2 spike peptides, taken before COVID-19 vaccination. These receptors all come from a human donor who received a COVID-19 vaccine. CDR3s include the opening cysteine and the closing phenylalanine or tryptophan. D genes are given only for firm matches. Clone size is shown for a subset of rows, as once, few, many or a class of expanded clone.

abundance	v_gene	j_gene	d_gene	CDR3aa	CDR3nt
few	TRBV6-2/TRBV6-3	TRBJ1-6	.	CASSYPGGYLHF	TGTGCCAGCAGTTACCCGGGGGGGTACCTCCACTTT
.	TRBV9	TRBJ1-6	.	CASSVDEGNSPLHF	TGTGCCAGCAGCGTAGATGAGGGAAATTCACCCCTCCACTTT
few	TRBV12-3/TRBV12-4	TRBJ1-1	.	CASSPRRNTEAFF	TGTGCCAGCAGTCCCCGAAGGAACACTGAAGCTTTCTTT
few	TRBV25-1	TRBJ2-2	.	CASRETGRTGELFF	TGTGCCAGCCGGGAGACAGGCCGAACCGGGGAGCTGTTTTTT
.	TRBV5-4	TRBJ2-5	TRBD1	CASSFRTGGEQETQYF	TGTGCCAGCAGCTTCCGGACAGGGGGCGAACAAGAGACCCAGTACTTC
.	TRBV6-6	TRBJ1-5	.	CASSPPRGRMISNQPQHF	TGTGCCAGCAGTCCACCTCGGGGACGGATGATTAGCAATCAGCCCCAGCATTTT
few	TRBV5-4	TRBJ2-2	.	CASSSRGAPNTGELFF	TGTGCCAGCAGCTCGCGTGGGGCTCCGAACACCGGGGAGCTGTTTTTT
.	TRBV7-3	TRBJ2-6	.	CASSSTQGTGANVLTF	TGTGCCAGCAGCTCCACCCAGGGTACCGGGGCCAACGTCCTGACTTTC
.	TRBV5-1	TRBJ2-5	.	CASSLGVGAETQYF	TGCGCCAGCAGCTTGGGGGTCGGGGCCGAGACCCAGTACTTC
.	TRBV3-1/TRBV3-2	TRBJ2-3	TRBD2	CASSQDRLAGGTDTQYF	TGTGCCAGCAGCCAAGATCGACTAGCGGGGGGCACAGATACGCAGTATTTT
.	TRBV11-3	TRBJ2-5	.	CASSFGIQETQYF	TGTGCCAGCAGCTTTGGGATTCAAGAGACCCAGTACTTC
.	TRBV10-1	TRBJ1-5	.	CASSESGSNQPQHF	TGCGCCAGCAGTGAATCAGGGAGCAATCAGCCCCAGCATTTT
few	TRBV7-3	TRBJ1-2	.	CASSSHGGASGYTF	TGTGCCAGCAGCTCACACGGCGGAGCAAGCGGCTACACCTTC
.	TRBV4-3	TRBJ1-2	.	CASSQGTVVGGGYTF	TGCGCCAGCAGCCAAGGGACAGTGGTAGGAGGTGGCTACACCTTC
.	TRBV6-4	TRBJ2-1	.	CASRHGLGVGEQFF	TGTGCCAGCAGGCACGGATTGGGGGTAGGTGAGCAGTTCTTC
.	TRBV24-1	TRBJ2-6	.	CATSDSRFGANVLTF	TGTGCCACCAGTGATTCGAGGTTTGGGGCCAACGTCCTGACTTTC
.	TRBV19	TRBJ1-1	TRBD1	CASSQTDRGTNTEAFF	TGTGCCAGTAGTCAAACGGACAGGGGAACGAACACTGAAGCTTTCTTT
.	TRBV10-3	TRBJ2-3	TRBD2	CAISATSGGGSDTQYF	TGTGCCATCAGTGCAACTAGCGGGGGGGGTTCGGATACGCAGTATTTT
.	TRBV11-1	TRBJ1-1	.	CASSLRLGGTEAFF	TGTGCCAGCAGCTTAAGATTGGGGGGCACTGAAGCTTTCTTT
.	TRBV30	TRBJ2-5	.	CAWSWGSEWKTQYF	TGTGCCTGGAGTTGGGGGTCGGAGTGGAAGACCCAGTACTTC
.	TRBV10-3	TRBJ2-5	.	CAISEYSGPQETQYF	TGTGCCATCAGTGAGTACAGCGGACCACAAGAGACCCAGTACTTC
.	TRBV5-1	TRBJ2-2	.	CASSEGNTGELFF	TGCGCCAGCAGCGAGGGGAACACCGGGGAGCTGTTTTTT
.	TRBV7-2	TRBJ2-5	.	CASSQETQYF	TGTGCCAGCTCTCAAGAGACCCAGTACTTC
few	TRBV18	TRBJ1-6	.	CASSPQDNSPLHF	TGTGCCAGCTCGCCACAGGATAATTCACCCCTCCACTTT
.	TRBV7-2	TRBJ2-3	TRBD2	CASSLAGGITDTQYF	TGTGCCAGCAGCTTAGCGGGGGGGATCACAGATACGCAGTATTTT
once	TRBV5-1	TRBJ1-1	.	CASSLSNRDYTEAFF	TGCGCCAGCAGCTTGAGTAACAGGGATTACACTGAAGCTTTCTTT
.	TRBV4-3	TRBJ2-3	.	CASSPRGPSTDTQYF	TGCGCCAGCAGCCCAAGGGGCCCTAGCACAGATACGCAGTATTTT
.	TRBV3-1/TRBV3-2	TRBJ1-6	.	CASSQAFTAHNSPLHF	TGTGCCAGCAGCCAAGCGTTTACAGCGCATAATTCACCCCTCCACTTT
few	TRBV5-6	TRBJ1-1	TRBD1	CASSPTGRTEAFF	TGTGCCAGCAGCCCGACAGGGCGGACTGAAGCTTTCTTT
.	TRBV24-1	TRBJ2-5	TRBD1	CATRPGTGKTQYF	TGTGCCACTCGACCGGGGACAGGGAAGACCCAGTACTTC
.	TRBV5-4	TRBJ1-2	TRBD1	CASSIGQGGYGYTF	TGTGCCAGCAGCATCGGACAGGGCGGCTATGGCTACACCTTC
few	TRBV4-3	TRBJ2-1	TRBD2	CASSITNYPGREQFF	TGCGCCAGCAGCATAACGAATTACCCCGGGAGGGAGCAGTTCTTC
.	TRBV5-1	TRBJ1-2	TRBD1	CASSAGQGVYGYTF	TGCGCCAGCAGCGCGGGACAGGGCGTTTATGGCTACACCTTC
.	TRBV7-2	TRBJ2-5	.	CASSFAPIRLETQYF	TGTGCCAGCAGCTTCGCCCCGATCCGGTTGGAGACCCAGTACTTC
.	TRBV6-4	TRBJ1-1	.	CASSVDRGAEAFF	TGTGCCAGCAGTGTAGATCGTGGGGCTGAAGCTTTCTTT
once	TRBV28	TRBJ1-6	TRBD1	CATAGQGRNSPLHF	TGTGCCACCGCGGGACAGGGACGTAATTCACCCCTCCACTTT
.	TRBV5-1	TRBJ2-2	.	CASTDNTQSGELFF	TGCGCCAGCACCGATAATACCCAGTCCGGGGAGCTGTTTTTT
.	TRBV19	TRBJ1-6	TRBD1	CASSIGTGNSPLHF	TGTGCCAGTAGTATTGGGACAGGGAATTCACCCCTCCACTTT
.	TRBV18	TRBJ1-3	TRBD1	CASSPGQEFLSGNTIYF	TGTGCCAGCTCGCCGGGACAGGAGTTTTTGTCTGGAAACACCATATATTTT
.	TRBV19	TRBJ1-1	.	CASSRGRGDTEAFF	TGTGCCAGTAGCCGGGGGCGGGGGGACACTGAAGCTTTCTTT
.	TRBV29-1	TRBJ1-3	.	CSVMRGSGNTIYF	TGCAGCGTCATGCGGGGGTCTGGAAACACCATATATTTT
.	TRBV5-1	TRBJ1-1	.	CASSLITNTEAFF	TGCGCCAGCAGCCTGATTACGAACACTGAAGCTTTCTTT
.	TRBV19	TRBJ2-1	.	CASSIGAYNEQFF	TGTGCCAGTAGTATCGGGGCCTACAATGAGCAGTTCTTC